This section outlines one T cell receptor beta chain sequence together with its context. Its specificity is unknown. Only in-frame clones appear in the TCRdb table, and some are missing; sequencing was by immunoSEQ multiplex PCR. The data show some 86,000 clones, with 87% seen just once and about 1.3% held by the top ten. Baseline was the first blood sampling point, followed by cycle 4 day 1 and cycle 7 day 1. The sample comes from a study of OX40 agonist ivuxolimab in advanced cancers. Study overall: Prior anti-PD-1, anti-PD-L1 or anti-CTLA-4 therapy did not bar entry, and 30% to 40% had some. Overall study results and limits: Researchers did not determine the expanded peripheral T cells' antigen specificity. Some of the nonresponding patients also showed low levels of normalized T-cell clonal expansion.

CDR3 size: 12 residues. Germline CDR1 and CDR2: SGHTA and FQGNSA. V lost 5 bases and J 4 bases, leaving 9 bases between the germline ends. The chain recombines TRBV7-2 with TRBJ2-7; maybe TRBD2 (5 bases). The material was CD4+ or CD8+ T cells sorted from blood, obtained in a trial of the OX40 agonist ivuxolimab. This clonotype was sampled from an adult with an advanced solid tumor such as melanoma, head and neck, liver or kidney cancer. The CDR3 region has the DNA TGTGCCAGCAGCCCCGGACTGTACGAGCAGTACTTC. It encodes CASSPGLYEQYF.